This is a list of T cell receptor beta chains from one sample in a study of cytomegalovirus exposure and HLA in healthy donors. This table comes from immunoSEQ multiplex PCR, and its TCRdb copy is limited to in-frame clones, with some not included. Counted here are roughly 140,000 clones, roughly 86% occurring once; the ten biggest clones make up 8.7%. The material sequenced was PBMCs. The receptors come from a man aged 18 to 30 in good health and CMV-seropositive. The CDR3 runs from the conserved cysteine through the conserved F or W. Fields, in order: V gene, D gene, clone size, J gene, CDR3 DNA, CDR3 protein. A D gene is named only where the DNA matches it firmly. Expanded clones get a size class; other rows say once, few or many, or leave the size out.

TRBV5-1	TRBD2	once	TRBJ2-2	TGCGCCAGCAGCGCGGGGCACAGCGGGAGGAACACCGGGGAGCTGTTTTTT	CASSAGHSGRNTGELFF
TRBV29-1	.	once	TRBJ2-5	TGCAGCGGAGGTGTCGAGACCCAGTACTTC	CSGGVETQYF
TRBV10-3	.	few	TRBJ1-6	TGTGCCATCAACCGGGACACCGATTCACCCCTCCACTTT	CAINRDTDSPLHF
TRBV27	TRBD1	once	TRBJ1-5	TGTGCCAGCAGCATACAGGGGCGTCCGAGCAATCAGCCCCAGCATTTT	CASSIQGRPSNQPQHF
TRBV11-2	.	.	TRBJ1-2	TGTGCCAGCAGCTTAACGGGGAGTAACCTATTCGGCTACACCTTC	CASSLTGSNLFGYTF
TRBV5-6	.	.	TRBJ1-2	TGTGCCAGCAGCTTGCTAATTCCTAACTATGGCTACACCTTC	CASSLLIPNYGYTF
TRBV4-1	.	.	TRBJ2-6	TGCGCCAGCAGTGGGGGGTCTAAGGCACTCGGGGCCAACGTCCTGACTTTC	CASSGGSKALGANVLTF
TRBV7-7	TRBD2	.	TRBJ2-5	TGTGCCAGCAGCTTAGACCCGTTTGGACTAGCGGGGGTTGGAGAGACCCAGTACTTC	CASSLDPFGLAGVGETQYF
TRBV19	.	.	TRBJ2-7	TGTGCCAGTAGCGTGGGCCGCTCCTACGAGCAGTACTTC	CASSVGRSYEQYF
TRBV30	.	.	TRBJ2-1	TGTGCCTGGGACCCTGCAGCGGGTTACAATGAGCAGTTCTTC	CAWDPAAGYNEQFF
TRBV2	TRBD2	.	TRBJ2-1	TGTGCCAGCAGTGGGCAGACTAGCGGGGGTGGAAATGAGCAGTTCTTC	CASSGQTSGGGNEQFF
TRBV9	.	once	TRBJ1-3	TGTGCCAGCAGCGCAGACAGTACCACTGGAAACACCATATATTTT	CASSADSTTGNTIYF
TRBV27	TRBD2	.	TRBJ2-1	TGTGCCAGCAGTTTACGGGGGGATGAGCAGTTCTTC	CASSLRGDEQFF
TRBV13	.	.	TRBJ2-3	TGTGCCAGCAGCAGTACTTATGGGGGGTTCACAGATACGCAGTATTTT	CASSSTYGGFTDTQYF
TRBV2	.	.	TRBJ2-5	TGTGCCAGCAGTGAATTGGGCCCAACGGGGAAGACCCAGTACTTC	CASSELGPTGKTQYF
TRBV19	.	few	TRBJ2-2	TGTGCCAGTAGTATGAGGAAGACGTACACCGGGGAGCTGTTTTTT	CASSMRKTYTGELFF
TRBV5-1	.	.	TRBJ1-6	TGCGCCAGCAGCTTAGGAGGTCCAGGGGTAAGTTCACCCCTCCACTTT	CASSLGGPGVSSPLHF
TRBV2	TRBD1	.	TRBJ2-5	TGTGCCAGCAAGGACAGGGGGGAGACCCAGTACTTC	CASKDRGETQYF
TRBV5-1	TRBD1	.	TRBJ2-6	TGCGCCAGTCGGGACAGGGCGTTAAGCTCTGGGGCCAACGTCCTGACTTTC	CASRDRALSSGANVLTF
TRBV30	TRBD1	.	TRBJ2-7	TGTGCCTGGAGTGTTAGGGTCCGGGACAGGGAAAAGGTCGAGCAGTACTTC	CAWSVRVRDREKVEQYF
TRBV7-2	.	.	TRBJ2-2	TGTGCCAGCAGCTTAGCCTACACCGGGGAGCTGTTTTTT	CASSLAYTGELFF
TRBV19	TRBD1	.	TRBJ2-6	TGTGCCAGTAGTATGGGGACAGGGATCTCTGGGGCCAACGTCCTGACTTTC	CASSMGTGISGANVLTF
TRBV6-6	.	.	TRBJ2-7	TGTGCCAGCATCCCTCGTGGAGGGTGGGAGCAGTACTTC	CASIPRGGWEQYF
TRBV19	TRBD1	.	TRBJ2-1	TGTGCCAGTAGTCTCACCCACGGGACAGCTGGCAATGAGCAGTTCTTC	CASSLTHGTAGNEQFF
TRBV6-5	.	once	TRBJ2-4	TGTGCCAGCATGTCGACAGGACGGAACATTCAGTACTTC	CASMSTGRNIQYF
TRBV7-2	.	once	TRBJ2-7	TGTGCCAGCAGCCGAAGGGGGACGGTTTCCTACGAGCAGTACTTC	CASSRRGTVSYEQYF
TRBV18	TRBD1	once	TRBJ2-7	TGTGCCAGCTCACGCTTGACAGGGCAGGAGCAGTACTTC	CASSRLTGQEQYF